The present TCR beta chain was sequenced within a study of blood T cell repertoires in COVID-19. Study context: Sites in the United States, Italy and Spain provided acute and convalescent COVID-19 samples. Sample material is recorded as cDNA or gDNA derived from T cells, B-cell-depleted T cells, or PBMCs.

CDR3 length equals 16 residues. Germline CDR1 and CDR2: LNHNV and YYDKDF (reference sequence). The junction had 13 bases not matched to a gene; V was cut back by 3 bases and J by 11 bases. In the study's own analysis: It was from reference gene primer amplification that nucleated cell counts were estimated. TCRdb keeps only in-frame clones here, not all; method: immunoSEQ multiplex PCR. V and J calls and clone size are those listed in that table; D and trimming were worked out from the DNA. This sample carries approximately 320,000 clones, about 82% of them seen once, and the ten largest clones take roughly 7%.

The sequence was obtained from a human donor in a cohort sampled during active COVID-19. The sample was peripheral blood. The chain carries TRBV15 and TRBJ1-4, with TRBD1 identical over 9 bases. The CDR3 loop is CATSRLLTGGAEKLFF. CDR3 bases: TGTGCCACCAGCAGGCTTCTCACAGGGGGCGCGGAGAAACTGTTTTTT.